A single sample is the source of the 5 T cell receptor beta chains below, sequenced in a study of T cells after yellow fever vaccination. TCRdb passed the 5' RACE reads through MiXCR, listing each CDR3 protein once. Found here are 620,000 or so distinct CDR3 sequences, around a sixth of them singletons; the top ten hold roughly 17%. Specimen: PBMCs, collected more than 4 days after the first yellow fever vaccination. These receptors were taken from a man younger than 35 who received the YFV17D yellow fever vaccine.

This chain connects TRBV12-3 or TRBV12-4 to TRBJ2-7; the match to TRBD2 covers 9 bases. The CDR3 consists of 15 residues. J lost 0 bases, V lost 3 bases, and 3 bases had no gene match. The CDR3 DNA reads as TGTGCCAGCAGTTTGCGCGGGGGGGCCTCCTACGAGCAGTACTTC. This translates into CASSLRGGASYEQYF.

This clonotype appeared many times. CDR3 sequence: CSATRGGFTDTQYF. The CDR3 nucleotides read TGCAGTGCTACGAGGGGGGGTTTCACAGATACGCAGTATTTT. The rearrangement uses TRBV20-1 and TRBJ2-3; possible D gene TRBD2, 7 bases. V lost 4 bases and J lost 2, with 13 bases in between. The CDR3 extends over 14 amino acids. Germline V gene data show CDR1 as DFQATT and CDR2 as SNEGSKA (reference sequence).

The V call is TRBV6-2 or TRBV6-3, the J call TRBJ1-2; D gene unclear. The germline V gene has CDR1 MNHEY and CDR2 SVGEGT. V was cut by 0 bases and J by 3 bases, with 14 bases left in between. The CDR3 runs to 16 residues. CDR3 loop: CASSYSLERGDYGYTF. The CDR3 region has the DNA TGTGCCAGCAGTTACTCCCTAGAGAGAGGCGACTATGGCTACACCTTC.

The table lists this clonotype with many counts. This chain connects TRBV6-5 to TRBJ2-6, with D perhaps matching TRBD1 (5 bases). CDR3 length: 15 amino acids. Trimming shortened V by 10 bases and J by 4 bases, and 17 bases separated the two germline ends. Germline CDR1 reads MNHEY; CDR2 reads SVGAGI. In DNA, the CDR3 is TGTGCCATTGGCCAGGGATATACCGGGGCCAACGTCCTGACTTTC. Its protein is CAIGQGYTGANVLTF.

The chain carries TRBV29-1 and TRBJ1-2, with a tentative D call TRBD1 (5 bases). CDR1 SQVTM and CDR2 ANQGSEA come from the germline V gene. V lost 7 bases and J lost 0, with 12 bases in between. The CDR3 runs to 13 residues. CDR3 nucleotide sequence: TGCAGCGGGGGCGACGAAGCTAACTATGGCTACACCTTC. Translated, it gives CSGGDEANYGYTF.